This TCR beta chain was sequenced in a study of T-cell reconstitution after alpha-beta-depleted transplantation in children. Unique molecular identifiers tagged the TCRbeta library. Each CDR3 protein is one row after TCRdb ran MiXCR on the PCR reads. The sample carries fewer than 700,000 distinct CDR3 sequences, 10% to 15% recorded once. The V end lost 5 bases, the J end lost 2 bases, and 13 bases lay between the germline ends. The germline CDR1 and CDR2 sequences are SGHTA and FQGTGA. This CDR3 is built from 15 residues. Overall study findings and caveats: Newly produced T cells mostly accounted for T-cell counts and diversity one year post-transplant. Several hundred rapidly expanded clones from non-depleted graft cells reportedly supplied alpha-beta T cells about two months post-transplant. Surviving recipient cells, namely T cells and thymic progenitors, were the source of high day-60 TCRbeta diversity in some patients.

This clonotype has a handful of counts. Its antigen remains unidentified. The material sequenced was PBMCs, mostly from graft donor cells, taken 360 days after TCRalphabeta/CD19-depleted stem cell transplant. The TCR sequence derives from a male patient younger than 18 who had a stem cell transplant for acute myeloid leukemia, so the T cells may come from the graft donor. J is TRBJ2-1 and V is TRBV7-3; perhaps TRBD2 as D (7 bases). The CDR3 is CASSASGDTYNEQFF. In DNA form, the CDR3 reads TGTGCCAGCAGCGCCAGCGGGGACACCTACAATGAGCAGTTCTTC.